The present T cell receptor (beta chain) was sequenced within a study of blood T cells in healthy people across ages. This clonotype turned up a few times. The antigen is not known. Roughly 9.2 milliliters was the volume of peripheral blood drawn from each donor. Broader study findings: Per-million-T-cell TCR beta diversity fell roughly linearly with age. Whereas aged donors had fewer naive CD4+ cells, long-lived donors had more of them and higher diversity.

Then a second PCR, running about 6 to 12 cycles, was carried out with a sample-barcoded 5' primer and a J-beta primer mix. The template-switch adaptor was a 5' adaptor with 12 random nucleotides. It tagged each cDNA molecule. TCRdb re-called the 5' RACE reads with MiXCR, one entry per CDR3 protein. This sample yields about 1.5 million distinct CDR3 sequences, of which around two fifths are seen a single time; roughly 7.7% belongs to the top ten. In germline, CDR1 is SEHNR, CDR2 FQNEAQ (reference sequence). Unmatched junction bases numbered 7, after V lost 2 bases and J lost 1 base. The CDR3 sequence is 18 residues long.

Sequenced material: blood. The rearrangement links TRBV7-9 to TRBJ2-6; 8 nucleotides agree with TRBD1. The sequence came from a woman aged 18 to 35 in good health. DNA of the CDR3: TGTGCCAGCAGCTTAAAGGGACAGGTACTTTCTGGGGCCAACGTCCTGACTTTC. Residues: CASSLKGQVLSGANVLTF.